One and the same sample provided the 7 T cell receptor beta chains below, sequenced in a study of blood T cells in healthy people across ages. A second PCR, run for about 7 to 11 cycles, used a sample-barcoded 5' primer plus a J-beta primer mix. TCRdb re-called the 5' RACE reads through MiXCR, storing one row per CDR3 protein. The table has 800,000 or so distinct CDR3 sequences, approximately 25% seen once; the top ten hold around 3.6%. The same specimen was also included in a second study, on T cells of mothers and their children.

Source material: blood. The origin of the receptors is a boy younger than 18 in good health.

V gene TRBV29-1 combines with J gene TRBJ2-3; 7 bases agree with TRBD1. With 0 bases clipped from V and 2 bases from J, the junction kept 5 bases outside the gene matches. CDR3 length equals 15 residues. The V gene's germline CDR1 is SQVTM and CDR2 ANQGSEA. The CDR3 nucleotides are TGCAGCGTTGAAGATCAAGGGACAGACACAGATACGCAGTATTTT. Its protein product is CSVEDQGTDTDTQYF.

This chain links TRBV6-2 or TRBV6-3 with TRBJ1-1; D remains ambiguous. V was shortened by 0 bases and J by 10 bases, with 15 bases between the two germline ends. The germline CDR1 and CDR2 sequences are MNHEY and SVGEGT. The CDR3 spans 14 residues. CDR3 in DNA: TGTGCCAGCAGTTACTCGTTTGAACGACGGGGAGCTTTCTTT. Its protein product is CASSYSFERRGAFF.

This clonotype was detected ten times or more. This sequence joins TRBV15 and TRBJ2-5, with TRBD1 matching over 10 bases. There are 15 residues in the CDR3. Losses at the gene ends were 0 bases for V and 4 bases for J; bases not matched to a gene: 2. Germline lookup yields CDR1 LNHNV and CDR2 YYDKDF (reference sequence). The CDR3 spells CATSRDRDRGETQYF. The CDR3 coding sequence is TGTGCCACCAGCAGAGACCGGGACAGGGGAGAGACCCAGTACTTC.

The genes are TRBV29-1 and TRBJ2-5; 11 bases are a match to TRBD2. From germline, CDR1 is SQVTM and CDR2 ANQGSEA. J gave up 3 bases and V 0 bases, and 9 bases lay outside the gene matches. This CDR3 contains 17 residues. CDR3: CSVEEYGLTSGEETQYF. Written as DNA, the CDR3 is TGCAGCGTTGAAGAATATGGGTTGACTAGCGGGGAAGAGACCCAGTACTTC.

As DNA, the CDR3 is TGCAGCGTCCAAGACGGGTACGAGCAGTACTTC. Translating gives CSVQDGYEQYF. The chain recombines TRBV29-1 with TRBJ2-7; D unclear. CDR3 size: 11 residues. Trimming cost V 6 bases and J 4 bases, with 10 bases left between them. Germline V gene data show CDR1 as SQVTM and CDR2 as ANQGSEA.

This clonotype was seen more than once but under ten times. The chain combines TRBV20-1 with TRBJ1-4, with 7 bases lining up with TRBD1. This CDR3 is built from 16 residues. Germline values: CDR1 DFQATT, CDR2 SNEGSKA (reference sequence). The J segment lost 0 bases and the V segment lost 2 bases, leaving 6 bases of the junction unmatched. The CDR3 region is CSARSRTGSTNEKLFF. The CDR3 DNA reads TGCAGTGCTAGATCGAGGACAGGATCAACTAATGAAAAACTGTTTTTT.

This clonotype was picked up a small number of times. The rearrangement uses TRBV28 and TRBJ1-2, with D possibly TRBD1 on 6 matching bases. The CDR3 is 13 residues long. Germline lookup yields CDR1 MDHEN and CDR2 SYDVKM. Between the trimmed V and J ends, which lost 10 bases and 2 bases, there was a span of 14 bases. The CDR3, as DNA: TGTGCCACCCGAACAGGGACGAACTATGGCTACACCTTC. It yields the protein CATRTGTNYGYTF.